The clone carrying this TCR beta chain was counted ten times or more. No antigen is known for it. Germline values: CDR1 ENHRY, CDR2 SYGVKD. The length of the CDR3 is 16 residues. After removal of 6 bases from V and 3 bases from J, the junction contained 12 bases not matched to a gene. The sample originates from a study of neurological immune-mediated disorders. A total of 2 million PBMCs stored at -80 degrees C provided the unsorted libraries. Study results and caveats: Phylogenetic grouping placed 18 of 34 multiple sclerosis patients' repertoires in one related-CDR3 cluster, a possible signature.

The authors made cDNA by 5'RACE with 10-nucleotide random UMIs. TCRdb recomputed calls from the 5' RACE reads with MiXCR, one row per CDR3 protein. This sample carries approximately 70,000 distinct CDR3 sequences, roughly 4.8% of them seen once, and the ten largest clones take roughly 2.4%. The chain employs TRBV10-3 and TRBJ2-3; TRBD1 agrees at 7 bases. The clonotype comes from a woman aged 70-85 years with multiple sclerosis. Sequences were obtained from PBMCs. This CDR3 reads CAIRATGFLSTDTQYF. The CDR3 region has the DNA TGTGCCATCAGGGCGACAGGGTTTCTTAGTACAGATACGCAGTATTTT.